One sample yielded the 11 T cell receptor beta chains listed below, sequenced in a study of HIV-infected children after antiretroviral therapy interruption (dated by TCRdb to about 2019). Per the publication, the treatment or condition label means: PENTA 11 planned treatment interruption arm or continuous ART arm. Library construction relied on 3' RACE. This sample was sequenced with an Illumina MiSeq. TCR libraries were built from RNA using a 3' RACE protocol with unique molecular identifiers to correct PCR amplification bias. In TCRdb, the public reads were trimmed at Q25 with fastp and aligned with MiXCR, with productive beta chains retained. Each CDR3 protein appears once, grouped with its most common genes and DNA. Counted in this sample were about 40,000 distinct CDR3 sequences; just over 6.5% of them appeared once. The top ten constitute approximately 0.97% of the sample. Sequences were derived from CD45RA+ CD4+ T cells from PBMCs, pooled from several time points, sampled from a donor given antiretroviral therapy, either interrupted or continuous. The sample's cell subset or site label is to be understood as: naive CD4+ CD45RA+ CD45RO- T cells. The receptors derive from a pool of human donors with HIV.

The sample holds many counts of this clonotype. This chain links TRBV9 with TRBJ2-7; perhaps D is TRBD1 or TRBD2 (6 bases each). The germline CDR1 and CDR2 sequences are SGDLS and YYNGEE. Trimming shortened V by 4 bases and J by 6 bases, and 17 bases separated the two germline ends. This CDR3 has 14 amino acids. CDR3 nucleotide sequence: TGTGCCAGCAGCCCCCCCGGAGGGGGTCCCGAGCAGTACTTC. Its translation is CASSPPGGGPEQYF.

This clonotype was found many times. The chain uses TRBV2 and TRBJ2-3, with 8 nucleotides matching TRBD1. Trimming took 2 bases from V and 3 from J; bases not matched to a gene: 7. Per germline, CDR1 SNHLY and CDR2 FYNNEI. This CDR3 is built from 16 residues. This CDR3 is CASSELKRTGTDTQYF. DNA for the CDR3: TGTGCCAGCAGTGAACTTAAAAGGACAGGGACAGATACGCAGTATTTT.

This clonotype was seen a handful of times. The rearrangement uses TRBV15 and TRBJ2-7, with D uncertain. Per the germline V gene, CDR1 is LNHNV and CDR2 is YYDKDF (reference sequence). V was cut by 2 bases and J by 6 bases, with 8 bases left in between. This CDR3 comprises 12 residues. The CDR3 here is CATSRLESEQYF. The CDR3 nucleotides are TGTGCCACCAGCAGACTAGAGAGCGAGCAGTACTTC.

The V call is TRBV6-5, the J call TRBJ2-3; D may be TRBD2 (6 bases). V was trimmed by 2 bases and J by 2 bases, leaving 17 bases between them. Per germline, CDR1 MNHEY and CDR2 SVGAGI. The CDR3 spans 17 residues. CDR3: CASSYRGDGGPTDTQYF. CDR3 coding DNA: TGTGCCAGCAGTTACAGAGGGGACGGAGGGCCCACAGATACGCAGTATTTT.

This clonotype was counted between two and nine times. The V and J genes are TRBV5-1 and TRBJ1-1; no reliable D call. Between the trimmed V and J ends, which lost 0 bases and 4 bases, there was a span of 7 bases. CDR1 and CDR2 (germline): SGHRS, YFSETQ. The length of the CDR3 is 13 residues. The CDR3 DNA follows: TGCGCCAGCAGCTTGGTAGCAGGCACTGAAGCTTTCTTT. Encoded protein: CASSLVAGTEAFF. Full variable domain (missing parts from reference TRBV5-1 and TRBJ1-1): KAGVTQTPRYLIKTRGQQVTLSCSPISGHRSVSWYQQTPGQGLQFLFEYFSETQRNKGNFPGRFSGRQFSNSRSEMNVSTLELGDSALYLCASSLVAGTEAFFGQGTRLTVV.

This clonotype was seen at least ten times. This chain uses TRBV10-2 with TRBJ2-7; tentatively, D is TRBD2 (5 bases). Trimming took 2 bases from V and 3 from J, leaving 20 bases between them. CDR3 size: 17 residues. Germline CDR1 is WSHSY and CDR2 is SAAADI. The CDR3 here is CASSETRVANSHYEQYF. In DNA, the CDR3 is TGCGCCAGCAGTGAGACGCGCGTAGCGAACTCTCACTACGAGCAGTACTTC.

In its sample, this clonotype was seen many times. The chain recombines TRBV19 with TRBJ1-1, with D perhaps TRBD1 (5 bases). Per germline, CDR1 LNHDA and CDR2 SQIVND (reference sequence). Deletions cut 3 bases from V and 4 bases from J, with 6 bases between. CDR3 length: 12 amino acids. CDR3 bases: TGTGCCAGTAGTATGGGGGGCACTGAAGCTTTCTTT. Amino acids: CASSMGGTEAFF.

The chain employs TRBV20-1 and TRBJ1-5; tentatively, D is TRBD1 (5 bases). This CDR3 comprises 13 residues. Trimming cost V 5 bases and J 4 bases, with 12 bases left between them. Germline assignment: CDR1 DFQATT and CDR2 SNEGSKA (reference sequence). This CDR3 reads CSAPAKGNQPQHF. DNA of the CDR3: TGCAGTGCTCCCGCTAAGGGGAATCAGCCCCAGCATTTT.

The J gene is TRBJ2-1, the V gene TRBV3-1, with 8 positions matching TRBD2. V shed 3 bases and J 6 bases; nucleotides not matched to a gene: 4. The CDR3 is 14 amino acids. Germline V gene lookup returns CDR1 LGHDT and CDR2 YNNKEL (reference sequence). The CDR3 sequence: CASSQGGGFNEQFF. In nucleotides, the CDR3 is TGTGCCAGCAGCCAGGGCGGGGGGTTCAATGAGCAGTTCTTC.

At least ten counts were recorded for this clonotype. The chain combines TRBV4-1 with TRBJ1-2; D unclear. V lost 3 bases and J lost 3, with 17 bases in between. CDR1 is MGHRA, CDR2 YSYEKL, per germline. This CDR3 region has 16 residues. In DNA, the CDR3 is TGCGCCAGCAGCCAGGGTTCTGGCAGTAAGGACTATGGCTACACCTTC. This encodes CASSQGSGSKDYGYTF.

The chain carries TRBV20-1 and TRBJ1-6, with TRBD1 as a possible D gene (5 bases). The V end was cut by 2 bases, the J end by 1 base, with 12 bases between. CDR3 length equals 16 residues. Germline assignment: CDR1 DFQATT and CDR2 SNEGSKA (reference sequence). For the CDR3, the DNA is TGCAGTGCTAGACGATCTGGGGCTTCCTATAATTCACCCCTCCACTTT. This sequence encodes CSARRSGASYNSPLHF.